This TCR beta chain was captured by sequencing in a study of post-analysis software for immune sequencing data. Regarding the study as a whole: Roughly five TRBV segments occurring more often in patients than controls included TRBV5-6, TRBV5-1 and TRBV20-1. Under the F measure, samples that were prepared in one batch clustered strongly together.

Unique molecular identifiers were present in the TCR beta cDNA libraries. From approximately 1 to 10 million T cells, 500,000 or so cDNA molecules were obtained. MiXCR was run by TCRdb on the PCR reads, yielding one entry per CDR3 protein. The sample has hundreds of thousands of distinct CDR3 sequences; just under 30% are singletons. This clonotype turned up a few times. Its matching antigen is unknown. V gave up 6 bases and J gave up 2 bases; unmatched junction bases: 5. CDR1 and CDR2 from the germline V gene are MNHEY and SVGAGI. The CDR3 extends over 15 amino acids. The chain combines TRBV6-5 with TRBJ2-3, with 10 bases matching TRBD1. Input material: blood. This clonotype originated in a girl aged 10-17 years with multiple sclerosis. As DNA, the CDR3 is TGTGCCAGCAGGTTGGGACAGGGGATCACAGATACGCAGTATTTT. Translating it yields CASRLGQGITDTQYF.